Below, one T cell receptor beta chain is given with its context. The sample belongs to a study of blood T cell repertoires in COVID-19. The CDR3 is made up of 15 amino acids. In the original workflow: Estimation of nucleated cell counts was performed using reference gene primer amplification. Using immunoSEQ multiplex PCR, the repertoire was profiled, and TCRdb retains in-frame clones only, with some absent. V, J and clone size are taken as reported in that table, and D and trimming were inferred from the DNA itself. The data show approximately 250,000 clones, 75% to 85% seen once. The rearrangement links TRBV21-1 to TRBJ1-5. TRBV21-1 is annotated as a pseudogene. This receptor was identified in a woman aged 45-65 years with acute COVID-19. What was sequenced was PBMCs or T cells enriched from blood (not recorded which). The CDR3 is CASSMREDSNQPQHF. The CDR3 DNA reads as TGTGCCAGCAGCATGAGGGAAGATAGCAATCAGCCCCAGCATTTT.